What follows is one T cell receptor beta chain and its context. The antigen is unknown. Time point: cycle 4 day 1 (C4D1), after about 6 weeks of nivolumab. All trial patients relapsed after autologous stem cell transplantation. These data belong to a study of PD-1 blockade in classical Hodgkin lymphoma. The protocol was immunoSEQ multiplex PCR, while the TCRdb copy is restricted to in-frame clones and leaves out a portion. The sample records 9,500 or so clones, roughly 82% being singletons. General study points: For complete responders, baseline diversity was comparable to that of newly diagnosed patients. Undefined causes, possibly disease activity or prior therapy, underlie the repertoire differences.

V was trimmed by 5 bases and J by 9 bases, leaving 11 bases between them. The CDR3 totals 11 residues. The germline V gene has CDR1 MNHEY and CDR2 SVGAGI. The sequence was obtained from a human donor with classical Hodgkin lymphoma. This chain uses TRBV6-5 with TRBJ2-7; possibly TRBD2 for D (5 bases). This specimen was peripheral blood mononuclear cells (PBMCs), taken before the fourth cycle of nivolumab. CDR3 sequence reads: CASSLEEVQYF. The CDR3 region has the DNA TGTGCCAGCAGTCTGGAGGAGGTGCAGTACTTC.